Presented here are 30 T cell receptor beta chains from one specimen sequenced in a study of T cell repertoires in cytomegalovirus infection. TCRdb reprocessed the reads via MiXCR and lists one record per CDR3 protein. The data hold under 200,000 distinct CDR3 sequences, with roughly 9.8% observed a single time. What was sequenced was PBMCs. These receptors came from a human donor in good health (CMV status not recorded). Some clones in this sample may be carry-over from other donors' samples.

This clonotype appeared many times. The CDR3: CASSLGASATYEQYF. The CDR3 DNA is TGTGCCAGCAGCTTGGGCGCTAGCGCTACCTACGAGCAGTACTTC. This sequence joins TRBV5-5 and TRBJ2-7; D perhaps matches TRBD2 (6 bases). CDR3 length: 15 amino acids. V lost 0 bases and J lost 2, with 12 bases in between. Germline assignment: CDR1 SGHKS and CDR2 YYEKEE (reference sequence).

This clonotype was seen repeatedly, ten times or more. V is TRBV12-3 or TRBV12-4 and J is TRBJ2-6; possibly TRBD2 for D (5 bases). This CDR3 region has 20 residues. V lost 3 bases to trimming and J lost 0 bases, with 21 bases between them. The CDR3 coding sequence is TGTGCCAGCAGTTTGCGGGTATCGGCACTATCGAGCTCTGGGGCCAACGTCCTGACTTTC. Translating gives CASSLRVSALSSSGANVLTF.

This clonotype came up a few times. The rearrangement links TRBV7-9 to TRBJ1-1, with D perhaps matching TRBD1 (5 bases). From germline, CDR1 is SEHNR and CDR2 FQNEAQ (reference sequence). CDR3 length: 14 residues. V dropped 0 bases and J dropped 6 bases, with 11 bases sitting between them. For the CDR3, the DNA is TGTGCCAGCAGCTTAGCGGGACGTATGGCTGAAGCTTTCTTT. Amino acids: CASSLAGRMAEAFF.

This clonotype was seen ten or more times. The rearrangement links TRBV12-3 or TRBV12-4 to TRBJ1-5; D remains ambiguous. CDR3 length equals 15 residues. V lost 3 bases to trimming and J lost 9 bases, with 18 bases between them. In DNA form, the CDR3 reads TGTGCCAGCAGTTTGAAGGCGGAAGGGTATTCGCCCCAGCATTTT. It is translated as CASSLKAEGYSPQHF.

This clonotype was observed at least ten times. The chain joins TRBV12-3 or TRBV12-4 to TRBJ1-5, with 9 bases lining up with TRBD1. The J segment lost 2 bases and the V segment lost 0 bases, leaving 5 bases of the junction unmatched. The CDR3 extends over 17 amino acids. CDR3 sequence: CASSLATGGFGNQPQHF. CDR3 bases: TGTGCCAGCAGTTTAGCCACAGGGGGCTTCGGCAATCAGCCCCAGCATTTT.

This clonotype was observed at least ten times. V gene TRBV19 combines with J gene TRBJ2-7, with D hard to call. Trimming took off 1 base at V and 6 bases at J, with 10 bases between the two ends. The CDR3 runs 13 residues. The germline V gene encodes CDR1 LNHDA and CDR2 SQIVND (reference sequence). Here the CDR3 DNA reads TGTGCCAGTAGTATAGCATCTTCTGGCGAGCAGTACTTC. It codes for CASSIASSGEQYF.

In its sample, this clonotype was seen many times. This chain links TRBV20-1 with TRBJ1-1; perhaps TRBD1 as D (5 bases). The germline CDR1 and CDR2 sequences are DFQATT and SNEGSKA (reference sequence). The CDR3 has 13 residues. V was pared by 4 bases and J by 1 base, with 10 bases between. CDR3 nucleotides: TGCAGTGCTAATATAGGGACGAACACTGAAGCTTTCTTT. Translated: CSANIGTNTEAFF.

This clonotype was detected ten times or more. The chain combines TRBV7-3 with TRBJ2-5; D may be TRBD1 (6 bases). Trimming shortened V by 5 bases and J by 5 bases, and 12 bases separated the two germline ends. The CDR3 consists of 13 residues. CDR1 is SGHTA, CDR2 FQGTGA, per germline. The CDR3 loop reads CASSDGQRETQYF. CDR3 nucleotides: TGTGCCAGCAGCGACGGACAGCGGGAGACCCAGTACTTC.

The rearrangement links TRBV18 to TRBJ2-2; D is unresolved. From germline, CDR1 is KGHSH and CDR2 LQKENI. There are 13 residues in the CDR3. V was cut by 4 bases and J by 6 bases, with 9 bases left in between. CDR3 nucleotide sequence: TGTGCCAGCTCACAAGATGGGGCCGGGGAGCTGTTTTTT. This gives the protein CASSQDGAGELFF. Complete variable domain (other parts from reference TRBV18 and TRBJ2-2): NAGVMQNPRHLVRRRGQEARLRCSPMKGHSHVYWYRQLPEEGLKFMVYLQKENIIDESGMPKERFSAEFPKEGPSILRIQQVVRGDSAAYFCASSQDGAGELFFGEGSRLTVL.

This clonotype has at least ten counts. V usage is TRBV5-4 and J usage is TRBJ2-7; TRBD2 aligns across 8 bases. Unmatched junction bases numbered 7, after V lost 4 bases and J lost 4 bases. The CDR3 has 14 amino acids. Germline V gives CDR1 SGHNT, CDR2 YYREEE (reference sequence). This CDR3 reads CASSQSAGGYEQYF. In DNA form, the CDR3 reads TGTGCCAGCAGCCAATCGGCGGGGGGATACGAGCAGTACTTC.

This clonotype was observed at least ten times. The chain links TRBV7-2 to TRBJ1-5; the D gene is possibly TRBD1 (6 bases). From germline, CDR1 is SGHTA and CDR2 FQGNSA. Trimming took off 5 bases at V and 3 bases at J, with 14 bases between the two ends. This CDR3 spans 15 amino acids. CDR3 loop: CASSTTGGTNQPQHF. DNA of the CDR3: TGTGCCAGCAGCACGACAGGCGGAACCAATCAGCCCCAGCATTTT.

The chain carries TRBV28 and TRBJ2-7; TRBD2 agrees at 11 bases. CDR1 and CDR2 from the germline V gene are MDHEN and SYDVKM. CDR3 size: 19 residues. V lost 3 bases and J lost 1; bases outside the gene matches: 14. The CDR3 nucleotides read TGTGCCAGCAGTTTTCCAAAGACTAGCGGGATTGGTAGATCCTACGAGCAGTACTTC. This encodes CASSFPKTSGIGRSYEQYF.

This clonotype showed up many times. The rearrangement links TRBV7-2 to TRBJ2-1; 12 nucleotides match TRBD2. The junction had 14 bases not matched to a gene; V was cut back by 3 bases and J by 8 bases. Per germline, CDR1 SGHTA and CDR2 FQGNSA. There are 18 residues in the CDR3. In nucleotides, the CDR3 is TGTGCCAGCAGCTTTGGGACTAGCGGGTCCCCCCAAGGACATGAGCAGTTCTTC. Translating it yields CASSFGTSGSPQGHEQFF.

This clonotype was seen repeatedly, ten times or more. This sequence joins TRBV7-2 and TRBJ2-1; a weak D match, TRBD2 (6 bases). The CDR3 is made up of 11 amino acids. Germline CDR1 and CDR2: SGHTA and FQGNSA. Trimming pared 6 bases from V and 15 bases from J, leaving 15 bases between. CDR3 bases: TGTGCCAGCAGAGACCCGGGAGCACTGTTCTTC. Encoded protein: CASRDPGALFF.

In its sample, this clonotype was seen many times. V and J are TRBV7-2 and TRBJ1-5, with a weak D call TRBD1 (6 bases). V gave up 5 bases and J gave up 3 bases, with 20 bases separating them. The germline gives CDR1 SGHTA, CDR2 FQGNSA. The CDR3 covers 17 residues. CDR3 coding DNA: TGTGCCAGCAGCGCCATAAGCCGCACAGGGAACAATCAGCCCCAGCATTTT. The encoded protein is CASSAISRTGNNQPQHF.

This rearrangement joins TRBV10-3 to TRBJ1-1; D is perhaps TRBD1 (5 bases). Trimming removed 7 bases from V and 1 base from J, with 10 bases in between. CDR1 and CDR2 from the germline V gene are ENHRY and SYGVKD. This CDR3 has 13 amino acids. This chain's CDR3 is CAITGAQNTEAFF. In nucleotides, the CDR3 is TGTGCCATCACCGGGGCCCAGAACACTGAAGCTTTCTTT.

The table lists this clonotype with a few counts. An end of the junction differs from the germline gene, which may be a read error. This rearrangement joins TRBV2 to TRBJ1-1, with a weak D call TRBD1 (6 bases). Germline V gene data show CDR1 as SNHLY and CDR2 as FYNNEI. CDR3 length equals 13 residues. CDR3 sequence (DNA): TGTGCAAGCAAGGGACATTCGAACACTGAAGCTTTCTTT. Translating it yields CASKGHSNTEAFF.

This clonotype has at least ten counts. The J gene is TRBJ2-2, the V gene TRBV7-9; D is unclear. Trimming stripped 3 bases from V and 6 bases from J, with 14 bases between. The CDR3 loop spans 15 amino acids. CDR1 and CDR2 (germline): SEHNR, FQNEAQ (reference sequence). CDR3 coding DNA: TGTGCCAGCAGCTTTGGGGATTTCGAGCCCGGGGAGCTGTTTTTT. Translation gives CASSFGDFEPGELFF. Using reference TRBV7-9 and TRBJ2-2 for the parts outside the CDR3, the full variable domain is DTGVSQNPRHKITKRGQNVTFRCDPISEHNRLYWYRQTLGQGPEFLTYFQNEAQLEKSRLLSDRFSAERPKGSFSTLEIQRTEQGDSAMYLCASSFGDFEPGELFFGEGSRLTVL.

This clonotype occurred many times. This chain uses TRBV7-2 with TRBJ2-5, with 8 bases that match TRBD2. CDR1 is SGHTA and CDR2 is FQGNSA in the germline V gene. J lost 5 bases, V lost 1 base, and 9 bases had no gene match. This CDR3 has 16 residues. The CDR3 loop is CASSLGGGLARETQYF. The DNA of the CDR3 is TGTGCCAGCAGCTTAGGAGGAGGACTAGCTCGGGAGACCCAGTACTTC.

This clonotype was observed a few times. The rearrangement links TRBV28 to TRBJ2-3, with D tentatively TRBD1 (5 bases). The CDR3 is made up of 14 amino acids. Germline V gene lookup returns CDR1 MDHEN and CDR2 SYDVKM. V was clipped by 5 bases and J by 0 bases, with 9 bases between them. In nucleotides, the CDR3 is TGTGCCAGCAGTCCCCAGGGAAGCACAGATACGCAGTATTTT. It translates to CASSPQGSTDTQYF.

This clonotype appeared a few times. Germline is not matched at one junction end, which may reflect a read error. The chain joins TRBV7-7 to TRBJ2-1; TRBD2 matches at 7 bases. This CDR3 contains 13 residues. Per the germline V gene, CDR1 is SSHAT and CDR2 is FNYEAQ (reference sequence). CDR3 nucleotides: TGTGCTAGCAGCGCTCTAGCGGACAATGAGCAGTTCTTC. This gives the protein CASSALADNEQFF.

This clonotype was seen a handful of times. V is TRBV28 and J is TRBJ2-5; D is ambiguous. Trimming shortened V by 3 bases and J by 5 bases, and 10 bases separated the two germline ends. The CDR3 totals 13 residues. Germline V gene lookup returns CDR1 MDHEN and CDR2 SYDVKM. CDR3 loop: CASSFPGQETQYF. The CDR3 DNA reads as TGTGCCAGCAGTTTTCCGGGCCAGGAGACCCAGTACTTC.

With respect to this clonotype: Possible read error: a much larger clone is one base away. V is TRBV7-2 and J is TRBJ2-3; perhaps TRBD2 as D (5 bases). This CDR3 contains 13 residues. CDR1 is SGHTA and CDR2 is FQGNSA in the germline V gene. CDR3 sequence reads: CASSLLGRNTHYF. The CDR3 region has the DNA TGTGCCAGCAGCTTATTAGGGAGAAATACGCATTATTTT.

V usage is TRBV10-3 and J usage is TRBJ2-7; D is perhaps TRBD1 (6 bases). CDR3 length equals 14 residues. V dropped 2 bases and J dropped 2 bases, with 10 bases sitting between them. Per germline, CDR1 ENHRY and CDR2 SYGVKD. CDR3 in DNA: TGTGCCATCAGTGAGACAGGGATTACCTACGAGCAGTACTTC. Translation: CAISETGITYEQYF.

This clonotype was observed at least ten times. J is TRBJ1-4 and V is TRBV10-3; D is perhaps TRBD1 (5 bases). Germline V lookup: CDR1 ENHRY, CDR2 SYGVKD. The CDR3 spans 17 residues. Trimming cost V 0 bases and J 4 bases, with 15 bases left between them. Here the CDR3 reads CAISESKGGAGNEKLFF. CDR3 DNA: TGTGCCATCAGTGAGTCTAAAGGCGGGGCCGGTAATGAAAAACTGTTTTTT.

In its sample, this clonotype was seen many times. The gene calls are TRBV6-2 or TRBV6-3 and TRBJ2-1, with D uncertain. Deletions cut 4 bases from V and 6 bases from J, with 10 bases between. The CDR3 extends over 13 amino acids. Per germline, CDR1 MNHEY and CDR2 SVGEGT. The CDR3 here is CASSSTSANEQFF. Written as DNA, the CDR3 is TGTGCCAGCAGTTCGACTTCAGCCAATGAGCAGTTCTTC.

This clonotype was recorded at least ten times. The chain is built from TRBV29-1 and TRBJ2-2, with TRBD2 identical over 15 bases. Trimming cost V 7 bases and J 3 bases; bases outside gene matches: 9. There are 17 residues in the CDR3. Germline CDR1 reads SQVTM; CDR2 reads ANQGSEA. The CDR3 nucleotides are TGCAGCGCTTGGACTAGCGGGAGGGCCAGGGACACCGGGGAGCTGTTTTTT. Amino acid sequence: CSAWTSGRARDTGELFF.

This clonotype was detected many times. This chain joins TRBV20-1 and TRBJ1-6; 7 bases map to TRBD1. With V trimmed by 5 bases and J by 0 bases, 7 bases remained unmatched. The CDR3 loop spans 16 amino acids. Per the germline V gene, CDR1 is DFQATT and CDR2 is SNEGSKA (reference sequence). CDR3 in amino acids: CSAWDSLSSYNSPLHF. CDR3 bases: TGCAGTGCTTGGGACAGCTTGAGCTCCTATAATTCACCCCTCCACTTT.

This clonotype was counted a few times. This rearrangement joins TRBV29-1 to TRBJ1-1, with TRBD1 as a possible D gene (6 bases). This CDR3 has 12 amino acids. The germline gives CDR1 SQVTM, CDR2 ANQGSEA. With 7 bases removed from V and 7 bases from J, the gap between germline ends came to 16 bases. This chain's CDR3 is CSAGQPGGEAFF. Here the CDR3 DNA reads TGCAGCGCCGGACAGCCGGGCGGTGAAGCTTTCTTT.

The sample holds many counts of this clonotype. The rearrangement links TRBV7-2 to TRBJ1-3; a possible D gene is TRBD1 (5 bases). Trimming removed 1 base at V and 2 bases at J, with 12 bases between. The germline gives CDR1 SGHTA, CDR2 FQGNSA. The length of the CDR3 is 16 residues. The CDR3 is CASSLGDVTPGNTIYF. In DNA, the CDR3 is TGTGCCAGCAGCTTAGGGGACGTTACACCTGGAAACACCATATATTTT. Full variable domain (missing parts from reference TRBV7-2 and TRBJ1-3): GAGVSQSPSNKVTEKGKDVELRCDPISGHTALYWYRQSLGQGLEFLIYFQGNSAPDKSGLPSDRFSAERTGGSVSTLTIQRTQQEDSAVYLCASSLGDVTPGNTIYFGEGSWLTVV.